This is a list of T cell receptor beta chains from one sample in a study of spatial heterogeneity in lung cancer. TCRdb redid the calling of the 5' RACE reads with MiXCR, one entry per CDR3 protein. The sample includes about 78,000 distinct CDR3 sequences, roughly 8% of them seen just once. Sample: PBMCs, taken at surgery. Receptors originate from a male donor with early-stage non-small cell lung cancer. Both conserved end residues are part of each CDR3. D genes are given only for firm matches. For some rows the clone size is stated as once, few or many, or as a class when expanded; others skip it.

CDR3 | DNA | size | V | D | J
CASSVAATNEQFF | TGTGCCAGCAGCGTAGCGGCTACCAATGAGCAGTTCTTC | many | TRBV9 | - | TRBJ2-1
CASSLNLAGDTQYF | TGTGCCAGCAGCTTAAACCTAGCAGGAGATACGCAGTATTTT | few | TRBV7-9 | - | TRBJ2-3
CAIGIGQGEETQYF | TGTGCCATCGGCATAGGACAGGGGGAAGAGACCCAGTACTTC | - | TRBV10-3 | TRBD1 | TRBJ2-5
CASSFYREGSTDTQYF | TGTGCCAGCAGCTTCTACCGGGAGGGAAGCACAGATACGCAGTATTTT | many | TRBV7-3 | TRBD2 | TRBJ2-3
CASSPNPSGSTMYEQYF | TGTGCCAGCAGCCCAAATCCTAGCGGGAGTACAATGTACGAGCAGTACTTC | few | TRBV4-2 | TRBD2 | TRBJ2-7
CASSLTDSGALPYEQYF | TGCGCCAGCAGCTTGACTGACTCAGGGGCCCTCCCCTACGAGCAGTACTTC | many | TRBV5-1 | - | TRBJ2-7
CASSLGRGDNQPQHF | TGTGCCAGCAGTTTAGGCCGGGGAGACAATCAGCCCCAGCATTTT | few | TRBV12-3/TRBV12-4 | - | TRBJ1-5
CASSYPPVHEQYF | TGTGCCAGCAGTTACCCTCCCGTCCACGAGCAGTACTTC | many | TRBV6-5 | - | TRBJ2-7
CASSYSSGRIPAFF | TGTGCCAGCAGTTACTCCTCGGGGCGCATCCCCGCTTTCTTT | - | TRBV6-6 | - | TRBJ1-1
CATSREAGTGTDTQYF | TGTGCCACCAGCAGAGAGGCTGGAACAGGGACAGATACGCAGTATTTT | many | TRBV15 | - | TRBJ2-3
CASSEGAGFNEQFF | TGTGCCAGCAGCGAAGGAGCGGGGTTTAATGAGCAGTTCTTC | few | TRBV9 | TRBD2 | TRBJ2-1
CATRDVTDTQYF | TGTGCCACCAGGGACGTCACAGATACGCAGTATTTT | - | TRBV6-2/TRBV6-3 | - | TRBJ2-3